What follows is one T cell receptor (beta chain) and its context. These data are taken from a study of blood T cell repertoires in COVID-19. Study-wide context: From the United States, Italy and Spain came samples of acute and convalescent COVID-19. PBMCs, B-cell-depleted T cells, or T cells were the source of the cDNA or gDNA that made up the material.

Original data processing: Amplification of reference gene primers provided the estimated nucleated cell counts. Method: immunoSEQ multiplex PCR; TCRdb's copy keeps in-frame clones and lacks some. V and J calls and clone size come straight from that table; D and trimming were deduced from the DNA. The sample yields under 120,000 clones, roughly two thirds seen once. CDR3 size: 14 residues. The germline V and J ends were trimmed by 6 bases and 7 bases, with 19 bases remaining between them. The germline gives CDR1 SNHLY, CDR2 FYNNEI. The clonotype was recovered from a man older than 75 with acute or convalescent COVID-19. This chain joins TRBV2 and TRBJ2-7, with D tentatively TRBD2 (6 bases). The sequencing sample was made of peripheral blood. CDR3 in DNA: TGTGCCAGCAGGTCGGACTACCTGTCCCCTGAGCAGTACTTC. It is translated as CASRSDYLSPEQYF.